The rows below give T cell receptor beta chains drawn from one sample of a study of T cell repertoires in aging, cancer and after chemotherapy. A single record per CDR3 protein comes from TCRdb applying MiXCR to the multiplex PCR reads. The data contain several thousand distinct CDR3 sequences, approximately 45% of them singletons. The sequenced sample consisted of blood. The receptors derive from a human donor with a blood cancer. Each CDR3 is given with its conserved first and last residue. Fields, in order: clone size, V gene, D gene, J gene, CDR3 protein, CDR3 DNA. A D gene is named only where the DNA matches it firmly. Clone size is shown for a subset of rows, as once, few, many or a class of expanded clone.

>.|TRBV6-5|TRBD1|TRBJ2-1
CASSLRQGDYNEQFF
TGTGCCAGCAGTCTCCGACAGGGGGATTACAATGAGCAGTTCTTC
>.|TRBV30|TRBD2|TRBJ2-7
CAWTRNSAGVQYF
TGTGCCTGGACAAGGAACTCCGCGGGGGTGCAGTACTTC
>.|TRBV24-1|TRBD1|TRBJ2-1
CATSQTGQINEQFF
TGTGCCACCAGCCAGACGGGACAGATCAATGAGCAGTTCTTC
>few|TRBV6-2/TRBV6-3|TRBD2|TRBJ2-1
CASSKALAGWDEQFF
TGTGCCAGCAGCAAAGCGCTAGCGGGGTGGGATGAGCAGTTCTTC
>few|TRBV4-2|TRBD1|TRBJ2-6
CASSQLQGTGTQNSGANVLTF
TGTGCCAGCAGCCAACTGCAAGGGACAGGGACCCAAAACTCTGGGGCCAACGTCCTGACTTTC
>.|TRBV6-5|.|TRBJ2-7
CTSGRFIGYEQYF
TGTACTTCAGGGCGGTTCATCGGCTACGAGCAGTACTTC
>.|TRBV11-1|.|TRBJ2-7
CASSLSGQGYEQYF
TGTGCCAGCAGCTTAAGCGGCCAGGGGTACGAGCAGTACTTC
>few|TRBV6-5|TRBD2|TRBJ2-1
CASSTSGSANEQFF
TGTGCCAGCAGTACTAGCGGGAGTGCAAATGAGCAGTTCTTC
>.|TRBV27|TRBD2|TRBJ2-3
CASSGTSGGTDTQYF
TGTGCCAGCAGTGGGACTAGCGGGGGCACAGATACGCAGTATTTT
>few|TRBV30|.|TRBJ2-7
CAWSRGYEQYF
TGTGCCTGGAGTAGGGGCTACGAGCAGTACTTC
>.|TRBV30|.|TRBJ1-5
CAWRPDSNQPQHF
TGTGCCTGGAGACCAGATAGCAATCAGCCCCAGCATTTT
>few|TRBV7-4|TRBD1|TRBJ1-2
CASSLASGTGVGYTF
TGTGCCAGCAGCTTAGCGTCGGGGACAGGGGTCGGCTACACCTTC
>.|TRBV27|.|TRBJ2-5
CASIHRGGETQYF
TGTGCCAGCATCCACAGGGGAGGGGAGACCCAGTACTTC
>once|TRBV6-2/TRBV6-3|.|TRBJ2-3
CGSRLGLNIQADTQYF
TGTGGCAGCAGACTGGGACTTAACATACAGGCAGATACGCAGTATTTT
>few|TRBV19|TRBD1|TRBJ1-5
CASSIRGRNQPQHF
TGTGCCAGTAGTATTAGGGGGCGCAATCAGCCCCAGCATTTT
>few|TRBV15|TRBD1|TRBJ2-3
CATSRTGATDTQYF
TGTGCCACCAGCAGGACAGGGGCCACAGATACGCAGTATTTT
>.|TRBV27|.|TRBJ2-1
CASSLSAYNEQFF
TGTGCCAGCAGTTTAAGCGCCTACAATGAGCAGTTCTTC
>few|TRBV27|.|TRBJ1-3
CASQRTSSGNTIYF
TGTGCCAGCCAGAGGACGAGCTCTGGAAACACCATATATTTT
>.|TRBV19|.|TRBJ1-5
CASSIRAGGNQPQHF
TGTGCCAGTAGTATAAGGGCAGGGGGCAATCAGCCCCAGCATTTT
>.|TRBV20-1|TRBD2|TRBJ2-1
CSARAGLGVGNEQFF
TGCAGTGCCAGAGCGGGACTAGGCGTGGGGAATGAGCAGTTCTTC
>.|TRBV18|TRBD1|TRBJ2-6
CASSRDSDSGANVLTF
TGTGCCAGCTCACGGGACAGTGACTCTGGGGCCAACGTCCTGACTTTC
>few|TRBV5-6|.|TRBJ1-2
CASSLLWDYGYTF
TGTGCCAGCAGCTTGTTGTGGGACTATGGCTACACCTTC
>.|TRBV18|.|TRBJ2-6
CASSPQQDWANVLTF
TGTGCCAGCTCACCACAACAGGACTGGGCCAACGTCCTGACTTTC
>few|TRBV7-2|.|TRBJ2-1
CASSLATYNEQFF
TGTGCCAGCAGCTTGGCTACCTACAATGAGCAGTTCTTC
>.|TRBV19|TRBD1|TRBJ1-2
CASRAGTGFYGYTF
TGTGCCAGTAGGGCCGGGACAGGATTCTATGGCTACACCTTC
>few|TRBV7-2|TRBD1|TRBJ2-2
CASSSTGGNTGELFF
TGTGCCAGCAGCTCGACAGGGGGCAACACCGGGGAGCTGTTTTTT
>once|TRBV27|TRBD1|TRBJ1-2
CASRGQVNWLYGYTF
TGTGCCAGCAGAGGACAGGTCAATTGGCTTTATGGCTACACCTTC
>.|TRBV5-6|.|TRBJ1-3
CASSLVGRGRLSGNTIYF
TGTGCCAGCAGCTTGGTAGGGAGGGGCCGACTCTCTGGAAACACCATATATTTT
>few|TRBV5-6|TRBD1|TRBJ2-3
CASYRDSKSTDTQYF
TGTGCCAGTTACCGGGACAGTAAATCGACAGATACGCAGTATTTT
>.|TRBV6-2/TRBV6-3|.|TRBJ2-3
CASSQRGHAQDTQYF
TGTGCCAGCAGTCAGAGGGGCCATGCACAAGATACGCAGTATTTT
>.|TRBV30|TRBD2|TRBJ2-7
CAWSSGTSGVYEQYF
TGTGCCTGGAGTTCAGGGACTAGCGGGGTCTACGAGCAGTACTTC
>.|TRBV20-1|TRBD1|TRBJ1-3
CSAFDRGRNTIYF
TGCAGTGCTTTTGACAGGGGCCGAAACACCATATATTTT
>.|TRBV30|.|TRBJ2-7
CAFASSYEEYF
TGTGCCTTCGCCAGCTCCTACGAGGAGTACTTC
>few|TRBV27|.|TRBJ1-5
CASSYGGNQPQHF
TGTGCCAGCAGTTACGGGGGCAATCAGCCCCAGCATTTT
>few|TRBV6-5|.|TRBJ2-6
CASSYSSFDNSGANVLTF
TGTGCCAGCAGTTACTCATCCTTCGACAACTCTGGGGCCAACGTCCTGACTTTC
>few|TRBV7-2|.|TRBJ2-3
CASSLAYTDTQYF
TGTGCCAGCAGCTTAGCTTACACAGATACGCAGTATTTT
>.|TRBV6-5|TRBD2|TRBJ2-7
CASIGLAVDSYEQYF
TGTGCCAGCATTGGACTAGCGGTAGACTCCTACGAGCAGTACTTC
>few|TRBV5-4|TRBD1|TRBJ1-2
CASSLMQGAGYGYTF
TGTGCCAGCAGCTTAATGCAGGGGGCTGGCTATGGCTACACCTTC
>.|TRBV7-2|.|TRBJ2-2
CASSPPGSNTGELFF
TGTGCCAGCAGCCCCCCCGGGAGCAACACCGGGGAGCTGTTTTTT
>few|TRBV12-3/TRBV12-4|TRBD1|TRBJ2-6
CASRTTGSGANVLTF
TGTGCCAGCAGGACGACAGGGTCTGGGGCCAACGTCCTGACTTTC
>.|TRBV7-6|TRBD2|TRBJ2-5
CASSYVAGGFQYF
TGTGCCAGCAGCTATGTAGCGGGAGGTTTCCAGTACTTC